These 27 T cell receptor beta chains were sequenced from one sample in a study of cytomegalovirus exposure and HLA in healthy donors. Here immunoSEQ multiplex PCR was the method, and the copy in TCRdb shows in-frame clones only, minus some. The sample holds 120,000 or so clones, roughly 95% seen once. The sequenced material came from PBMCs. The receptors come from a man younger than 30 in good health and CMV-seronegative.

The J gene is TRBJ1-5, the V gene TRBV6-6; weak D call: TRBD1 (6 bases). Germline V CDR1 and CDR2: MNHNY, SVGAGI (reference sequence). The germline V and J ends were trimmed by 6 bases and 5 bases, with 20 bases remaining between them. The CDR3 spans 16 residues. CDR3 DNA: TGTGCCAGCAGCCCGCCTCCGGACAGAGTCTATCAGCCCCAGCATTTT. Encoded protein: CASSPPPDRVYQPQHF.

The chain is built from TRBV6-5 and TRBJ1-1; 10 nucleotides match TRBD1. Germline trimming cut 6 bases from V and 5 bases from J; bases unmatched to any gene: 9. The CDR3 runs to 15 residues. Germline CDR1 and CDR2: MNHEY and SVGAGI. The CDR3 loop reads CASSRPRTGGTEAFF. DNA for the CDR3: TGTGCCAGCAGCCGCCCACGGACAGGGGGGACTGAAGCTTTCTTT.

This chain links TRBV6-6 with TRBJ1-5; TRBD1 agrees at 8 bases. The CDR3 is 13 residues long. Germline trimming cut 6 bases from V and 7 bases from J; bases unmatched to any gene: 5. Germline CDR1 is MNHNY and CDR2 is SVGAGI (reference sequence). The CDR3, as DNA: TGTGCCAGCAGGACAGGGGAGTTGCAGCCCCAGCATTTT. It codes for CASRTGELQPQHF.

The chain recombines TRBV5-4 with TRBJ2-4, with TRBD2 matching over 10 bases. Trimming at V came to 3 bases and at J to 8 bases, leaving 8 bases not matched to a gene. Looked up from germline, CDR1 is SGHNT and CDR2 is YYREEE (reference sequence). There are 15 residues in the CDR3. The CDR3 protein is CASSSYEREGDIQYF. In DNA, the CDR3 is TGTGCCAGCAGCTCTTATGAGCGGGAGGGCGACATTCAGTACTTC.

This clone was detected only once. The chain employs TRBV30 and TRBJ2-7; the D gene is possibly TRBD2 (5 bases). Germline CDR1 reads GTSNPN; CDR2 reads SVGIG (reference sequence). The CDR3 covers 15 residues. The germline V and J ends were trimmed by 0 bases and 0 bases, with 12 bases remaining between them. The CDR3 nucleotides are TGTGCCTGGAGTGTATTACCTAGCAACTCCTACGAGCAGTACTTC. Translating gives CAWSVLPSNSYEQYF. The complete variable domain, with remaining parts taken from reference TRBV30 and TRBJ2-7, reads SQTIHQWPATLVQPVGSPLSLECTVEGTSNPNLYWYRQAAGRGLQLLFYSVGIGQISSEVPQNLSASRPQDRQFILSSKKLLLSDSGFYLCAWSVLPSNSYEQYFGPGTRLTVT.

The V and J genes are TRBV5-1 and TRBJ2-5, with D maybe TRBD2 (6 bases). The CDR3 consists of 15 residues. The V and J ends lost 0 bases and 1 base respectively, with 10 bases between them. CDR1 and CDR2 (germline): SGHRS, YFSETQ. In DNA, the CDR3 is TGCGCCAGCAGCTTGGCGGGTAGCGGCCAAGAGACCCAGTACTTC. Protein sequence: CASSLAGSGQETQYF. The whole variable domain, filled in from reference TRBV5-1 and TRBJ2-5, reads KAGVTQTPRYLIKTRGQQVTLSCSPISGHRSVSWYQQTPGQGLQFLFEYFSETQRNKGNFPGRFSGRQFSNSRSEMNVSTLELGDSALYLCASSLAGSGQETQYFGPGTRLLVL.

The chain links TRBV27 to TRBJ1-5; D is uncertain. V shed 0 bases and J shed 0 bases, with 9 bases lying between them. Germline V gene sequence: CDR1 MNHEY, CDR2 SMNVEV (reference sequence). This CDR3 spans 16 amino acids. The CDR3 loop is CASSLSSRLSNQPQHF. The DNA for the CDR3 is TGTGCCAGCAGTTTATCATCCAGGCTTAGCAATCAGCCCCAGCATTTT.

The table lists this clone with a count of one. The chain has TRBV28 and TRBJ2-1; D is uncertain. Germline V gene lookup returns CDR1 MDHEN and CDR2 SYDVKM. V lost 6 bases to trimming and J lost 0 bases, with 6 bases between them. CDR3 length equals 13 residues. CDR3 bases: TGTGCCAGCAGGCCTAGCTCCTACAATGAGCAGTTCTTC. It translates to CASRPSSYNEQFF.

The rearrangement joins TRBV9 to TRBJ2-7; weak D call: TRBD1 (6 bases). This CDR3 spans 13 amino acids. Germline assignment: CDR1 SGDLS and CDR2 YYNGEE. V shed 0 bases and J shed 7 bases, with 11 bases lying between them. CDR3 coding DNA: TGTGCCAGCAGCGTAGCAGGGGAAGGGGAGCAGTACTTC. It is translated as CASSVAGEGEQYF.

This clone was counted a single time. CDR3 DNA: TGTGCCAGCAGTTCCCCGGGTCAGGGCTACACCTTC. It codes for CASSSPGQGYTF. This sequence joins TRBV6-5 and TRBJ1-2, with D unresolved. Germline V gene data show CDR1 as MNHEY and CDR2 as SVGAGI. V dropped 4 bases and J dropped 8 bases, with 11 bases sitting between them. CDR3 length: 12 residues.

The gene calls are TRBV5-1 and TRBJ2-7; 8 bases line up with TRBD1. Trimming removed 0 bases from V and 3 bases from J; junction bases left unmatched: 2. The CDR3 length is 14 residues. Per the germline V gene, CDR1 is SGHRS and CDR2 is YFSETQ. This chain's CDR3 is CASSLAGTGYEQYF. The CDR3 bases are TGCGCCAGCAGCTTGGCCGGGACAGGCTACGAGCAGTACTTC. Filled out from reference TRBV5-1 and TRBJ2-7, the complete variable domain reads KAGVTQTPRYLIKTRGQQVTLSCSPISGHRSVSWYQQTPGQGLQFLFEYFSETQRNKGNFPGRFSGRQFSNSRSEMNVSTLELGDSALYLCASSLAGTGYEQYFGPGTRLTVT.

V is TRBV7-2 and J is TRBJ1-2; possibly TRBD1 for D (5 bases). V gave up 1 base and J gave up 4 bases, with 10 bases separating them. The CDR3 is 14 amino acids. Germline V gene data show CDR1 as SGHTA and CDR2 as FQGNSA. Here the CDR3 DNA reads TGTGCCAGCAGCTTAGATGGGGGGAGCTATGGCTACACCTTC. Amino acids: CASSLDGGSYGYTF.

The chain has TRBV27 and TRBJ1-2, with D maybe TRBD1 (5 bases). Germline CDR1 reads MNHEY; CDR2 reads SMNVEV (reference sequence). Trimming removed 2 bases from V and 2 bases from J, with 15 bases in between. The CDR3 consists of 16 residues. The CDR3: CASSLGREGPNYGYTF. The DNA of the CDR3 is TGTGCCAGCAGTTTAGGCCGGGAGGGGCCCAACTATGGCTACACCTTC.

The DNA for the CDR3 is TGTGCCAGCTCACCCACCGGCGCGGGAGGATACAATGAGCAGTTCTTC. Translating it yields CASSPTGAGGYNEQFF. The V and J genes are TRBV18 and TRBJ2-1; 8 nucleotides agree with TRBD2. With 3 bases clipped from V and 4 bases from J, the junction kept 8 bases outside the gene matches. Per germline, CDR1 KGHSH and CDR2 LQKENI. The CDR3 has 16 amino acids. Together with reference TRBV18 and TRBJ2-1, the CDR3 gives the full variable domain: NAGVMQNPRHLVRRRGQEARLRCSPMKGHSHVYWYRQLPEEGLKFMVYLQKENIIDESGMPKERFSAEFPKEGPSILRIQQVVRGDSAAYFCASSPTGAGGYNEQFFGPGTRLTVL.

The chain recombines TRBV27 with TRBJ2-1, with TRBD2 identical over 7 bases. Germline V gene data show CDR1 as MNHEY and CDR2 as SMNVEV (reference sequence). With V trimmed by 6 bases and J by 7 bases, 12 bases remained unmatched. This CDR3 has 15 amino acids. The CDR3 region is CASSPVAGSLNEQFF. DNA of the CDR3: TGTGCCAGCAGCCCTGTAGCGGGCTCCCTTAATGAGCAGTTCTTC.

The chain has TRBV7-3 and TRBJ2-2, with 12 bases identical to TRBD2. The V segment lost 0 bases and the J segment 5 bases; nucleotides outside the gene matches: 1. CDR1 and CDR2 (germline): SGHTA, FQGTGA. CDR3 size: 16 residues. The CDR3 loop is CASSLTGTSGTGELFF. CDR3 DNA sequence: TGTGCCAGCAGCTTAACGGGGACTAGCGGGACCGGGGAGCTGTTTTTT.

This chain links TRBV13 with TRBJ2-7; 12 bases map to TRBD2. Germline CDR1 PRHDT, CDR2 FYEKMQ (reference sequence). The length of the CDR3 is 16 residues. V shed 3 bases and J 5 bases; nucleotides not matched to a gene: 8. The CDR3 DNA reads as TGTGCCAGCAGCTTCCTAGCGGGAGGGCCTGGGGACGAGCAGTACTTC. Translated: CASSFLAGGPGDEQYF.

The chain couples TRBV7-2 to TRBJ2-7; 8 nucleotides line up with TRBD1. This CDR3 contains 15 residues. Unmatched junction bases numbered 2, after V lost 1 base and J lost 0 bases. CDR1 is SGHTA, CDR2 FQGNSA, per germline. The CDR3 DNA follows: TGTGCCAGCAGCTTAGTTACAGGGGGCTCCTACGAGCAGTACTTC. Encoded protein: CASSLVTGGSYEQYF.

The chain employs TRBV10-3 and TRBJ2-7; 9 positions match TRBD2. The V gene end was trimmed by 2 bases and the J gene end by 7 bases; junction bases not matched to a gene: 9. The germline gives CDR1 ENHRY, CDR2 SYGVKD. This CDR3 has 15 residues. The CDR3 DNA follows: TGTGCCATCAGTGAGATGGCGGGAGGGCTCGAAGAGCAGTACTTC. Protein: CAISEMAGGLEEQYF.

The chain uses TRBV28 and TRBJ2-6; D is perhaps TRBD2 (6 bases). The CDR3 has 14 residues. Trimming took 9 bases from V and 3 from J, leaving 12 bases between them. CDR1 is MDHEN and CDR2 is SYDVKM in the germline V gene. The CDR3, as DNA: TGTGCCAGTGGAGGGCCCTATGGGGCCAACGTCCTGACTTTC. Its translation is CASGGPYGANVLTF.

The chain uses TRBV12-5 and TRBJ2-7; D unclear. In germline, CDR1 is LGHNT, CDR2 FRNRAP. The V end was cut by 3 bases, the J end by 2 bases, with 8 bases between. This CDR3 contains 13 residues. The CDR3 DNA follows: TGTGCTAGTGGTTTAAGCACTACCTACGAGCAGTACTTC. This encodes CASGLSTTYEQYF. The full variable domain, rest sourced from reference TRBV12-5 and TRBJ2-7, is DARVTQTPRHKVTEMGQEVTMRCQPILGHNTVFWYRQTMMQGLELLAYFRNRAPLDDSGMPKDRFSAEMPDATLATLKIQPSEPRDSAVYFCASGLSTTYEQYFGPGTRLTVT.

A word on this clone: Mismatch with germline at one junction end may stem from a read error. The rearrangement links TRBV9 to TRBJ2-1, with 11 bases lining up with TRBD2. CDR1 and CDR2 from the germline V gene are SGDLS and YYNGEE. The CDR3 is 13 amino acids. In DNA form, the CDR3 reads TGTGCCAGCAGCGTAGTTAGCGGGAGGGCCCCGGTCTTC. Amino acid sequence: CASSVVSGRAPVF.

The CDR3 coding sequence is TGTGCCAGCAGTGAACAGGGGGGAAGCAATCAGCCCCAGCATTTT. Translation gives CASSEQGGSNQPQHF. The chain has TRBV25-1 and TRBJ1-5, with 7 bases that match TRBD1. Germline lookup yields CDR1 MGHDK and CDR2 SYGVNS. This CDR3 contains 15 residues. With 2 bases clipped from V and 1 base from J, the junction kept 2 bases outside the gene matches.

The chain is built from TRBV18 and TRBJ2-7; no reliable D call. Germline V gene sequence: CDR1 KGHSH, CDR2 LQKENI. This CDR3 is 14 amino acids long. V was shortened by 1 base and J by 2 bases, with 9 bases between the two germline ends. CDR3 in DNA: TGTGCCAGCTCACCACTCTCAGGCCCCTACGAGCAGTACTTC. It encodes CASSPLSGPYEQYF.

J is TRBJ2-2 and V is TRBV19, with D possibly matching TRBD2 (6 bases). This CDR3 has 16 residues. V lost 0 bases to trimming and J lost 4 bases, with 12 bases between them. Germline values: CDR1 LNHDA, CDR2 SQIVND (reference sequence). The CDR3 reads CASSIDLDGSTGELFF. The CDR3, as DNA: TGTGCCAGTAGTATAGATCTAGACGGGAGCACCGGGGAGCTGTTTTTT. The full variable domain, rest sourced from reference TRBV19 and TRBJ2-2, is DGGITQSPKYLFRKEGQNVTLSCEQNLNHDAMYWYRQDPGQGLRLIYYSQIVNDFQKGDIAEGYSVSREKKESFPLTVTSAQKNPTAFYLCASSIDLDGSTGELFFGEGSRLTVL.

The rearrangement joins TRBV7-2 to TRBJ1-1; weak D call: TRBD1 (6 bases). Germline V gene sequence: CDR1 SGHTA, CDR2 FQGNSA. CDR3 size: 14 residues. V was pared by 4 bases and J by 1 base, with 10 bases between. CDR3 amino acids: CASSSQGGNTEAFF. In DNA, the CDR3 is TGTGCCAGCAGCTCTCAAGGGGGGAACACTGAAGCTTTCTTT.

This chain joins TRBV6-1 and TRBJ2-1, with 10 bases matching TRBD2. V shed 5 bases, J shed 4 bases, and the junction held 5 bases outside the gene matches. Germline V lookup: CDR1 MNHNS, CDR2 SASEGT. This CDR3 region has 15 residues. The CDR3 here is CASSLPLAGYNEQFF. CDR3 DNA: TGTGCCAGCAGTCTCCCACTAGCGGGGTACAATGAGCAGTTCTTC.